The 8 T cell receptor beta chains listed next were all sequenced from one sample in a study of blood T cell repertoires in COVID-19. Data came from immunoSEQ multiplex PCR; TCRdb stores just in-frame clones and leaves some out. The sample carries approximately 220,000 clones, 84% recorded once. Sample: PBMCs or T cells enriched from blood (not recorded which). The receptors were gathered from a woman aged 40 to 50 who had recovered from COVID-19.

The CDR3 DNA sequence: TGTGCCAGCTCACCCGACCGGGTCCACTCCTACGAGCAGTACTTC. This gives the protein CASSPDRVHSYEQYF. V gene TRBV18 combines with J gene TRBJ2-7; no firm D call. CDR1 KGHSH and CDR2 LQKENI come from the germline V gene. V was pared by 3 bases and J by 0 bases, with 12 bases between. The CDR3 is 15 amino acids. The full variable domain, rest sourced from reference TRBV18 and TRBJ2-7, is NAGVMQNPRHLVRRRGQEARLRCSPMKGHSHVYWYRQLPEEGLKFMVYLQKENIIDESGMPKERFSAEFPKEGPSILRIQQVVRGDSAAYFCASSPDRVHSYEQYFGPGTRLTVT.

The J gene is TRBJ1-1, the V gene TRBV28, with D perhaps matching TRBD1 (5 bases). CDR3 length: 13 amino acids. V dropped 8 bases and J dropped 7 bases, with 17 bases sitting between them. Germline values: CDR1 MDHEN, CDR2 SYDVKM. For the CDR3, the DNA is TGTGCCAGCCGGATCGACAGCTCAGTTGAAGCTTTCTTT. Protein product: CASRIDSSVEAFF.

The chain employs TRBV10-1 and TRBJ2-7; D might be TRBD2 (6 bases). CDR3 length: 15 residues. Germline loops: CDR1 WNHNN, CDR2 SYGVQD (reference sequence). Trimming took 4 bases from V and 2 from J, leaving 15 bases between them. The CDR3, as DNA: TGCGCCAGCAGTGGTATTGGCGGGGTTACCTACGAGCAGTACTTC. This translates into CASSGIGGVTYEQYF.

This chain connects TRBV18 to TRBJ2-7; 11 bases match TRBD2. V was pared by 6 bases and J by 2 bases, with 6 bases of the junction left unmatched. The CDR3 sequence is 15 residues long. The germline V gene has CDR1 KGHSH and CDR2 LQKENI. The CDR3 region is CASSLGLAGPYEQYF. DNA for the CDR3: TGTGCCAGCTCCCTCGGACTAGCGGGCCCCTACGAGCAGTACTTC.

The J gene is TRBJ1-1, the V gene TRBV19; D is ambiguous. The CDR3 is 13 amino acids. CDR1 is LNHDA and CDR2 is SQIVND in the germline V gene (reference sequence). Trimming removed 7 bases at V and 5 bases at J, with 14 bases between. The CDR3 loop is CASIRVPGTEAFF. The DNA for the CDR3 is TGTGCCAGTATAAGGGTCCCGGGGACTGAAGCTTTCTTT.

This clone has just a few counts. V and J are TRBV18 and TRBJ1-1; D is undetermined. Germline V gives CDR1 KGHSH, CDR2 LQKENI. This CDR3 spans 13 amino acids. V dropped 3 bases and J dropped 3 bases, with 8 bases sitting between them. CDR3 region: CASSPTRDTEAFF. The CDR3 DNA is TGTGCCAGCTCACCGACACGCGACACTGAAGCTTTCTTT.

The V call is TRBV7-2, the J call TRBJ1-3; 7 bases are shared with TRBD1. The CDR3 is 16 residues long. V trimming: 1 base; J trimming: 0 bases; junction bases outside the gene matches: 3. Per germline, CDR1 SGHTA and CDR2 FQGNSA. The CDR3 nucleotides read TGTGCCAGCAGCTTAGAGGGGACAGACTCTGGAAACACCATATATTTT. It yields the protein CASSLEGTDSGNTIYF.

This clone was seen a single time. The V call is TRBV10-2, the J call TRBJ1-2; 7 nucleotides line up with TRBD1. Germline V gene lookup returns CDR1 WSHSY and CDR2 SAAADI. The CDR3 loop spans 13 amino acids. With 7 bases clipped from V and 2 bases from J, the junction kept 4 bases outside the gene matches. CDR3 DNA sequence: TGCGCCAGCACTGGCAGGGGGAACTATGGCTACACCTTC. It encodes CASTGRGNYGYTF.